The 24 T cell receptor beta chains below come from one sample, sequenced in a study of shared clonotypes between healthy human individuals. Libraries were prepared by immunoSEQ multiplex PCR; TCRdb keeps only in-frame clonotypes and omits some of them. The sample lists 760,000 or so clones, around 96% occurring once. Only CD45RO-negative cells positively selected for CCR7 counted as naive CD8 cells, so terminally differentiated effector memory CD45RA+ cells were excluded. Sequenced material: naive CD8+ T cells sorted from blood. The receptors were gathered from a young man in good health.

The chain has TRBV7-9 and TRBJ2-7; D is uncertain. The CDR3 totals 13 residues. Trimming took 0 bases from V and 9 from J, leaving 12 bases between them. Germline CDR1 SEHNR, CDR2 FQNEAQ (reference sequence). In nucleotides, the CDR3 is TGTGCCAGCAGCTTAGCAGGTCCTGCGGTGCAGTACTTC. Protein: CASSLAGPAVQYF.

The chain employs TRBV21-1 and TRBJ2-5; the table's TRBD1 call for D was not verified on the DNA. TRBV21-1 is deemed a pseudogene. CDR3 length: 14 amino acids. The CDR3 nucleotides read TGTGCCAGCAGCAAAGAGGGGTCGTCGGAGACCCAGTACTTC. Its protein is CASSKEGSSETQYF.

The V and J genes are TRBV6-5 and TRBJ2-1; D gene ambiguous. The CDR3 extends over 14 amino acids. Trimming removed 0 bases at V and 12 bases at J, with 15 bases between. In germline, CDR1 is MNHEY, CDR2 SVGAGI. CDR3 coding DNA: TGTGCCAGCAGTTACTCGATAGGTGGGATGGGGCAGTTCTTC. Translated: CASSYSIGGMGQFF.

The chain couples TRBV7-8 to TRBJ2-1; possibly TRBD2 for D (6 bases). Germline values: CDR1 SGHVS, CDR2 FQNEAQ. V dropped 5 bases and J dropped 1 base, with 15 bases sitting between them. The CDR3 consists of 16 residues. The CDR3 DNA is TGTGCCAGCAGCACAGGTCCCGGGACTTCCTACAATGAGCAGTTCTTC. As protein: CASSTGPGTSYNEQFF.

CDR3 amino acids: CASSGEVPGTDTQYF. Here the CDR3 DNA reads TGTGCCAGCAGCGGAGAGGTGCCTGGCACAGATACGCAGTATTTT. The rearrangement joins TRBV7-3 to TRBJ2-3; D unclear. The CDR3 extends over 15 amino acids. Germline V CDR1 and CDR2: SGHTA, FQGTGA. The germline V and J ends were trimmed by 5 bases and 1 base, with 13 bases remaining between them.

This rearrangement joins TRBV2 to TRBJ1-1; D call uncertain. Trimming took off 4 bases at V and 12 bases at J, with 12 bases between the two ends. Looked up from germline, CDR1 is SNHLY and CDR2 is FYNNEI. The CDR3 loop spans 11 amino acids. CDR3 region: CASSGERVPFF. The CDR3 coding sequence is TGTGCCAGCAGTGGAGAGCGGGTGCCTTTCTTT.

The chain links TRBV5-8 to TRBJ1-4; D is unclear. From germline, CDR1 is SGHTS and CDR2 YDEGEE. Trimming pared 3 bases from V and 2 bases from J, leaving 17 bases between. This CDR3 spans 17 amino acids. This chain's CDR3 is CASSSGFGYPTNEKLFF. The CDR3 bases are TGTGCCAGCAGCTCGGGTTTTGGGTATCCGACTAATGAAAAACTGTTTTTT.

This chain joins TRBV11-3 and TRBJ2-1; either TRBD1 or TRBD2 may supply D (5 bases each). The V end was cut by 5 bases, the J end by 7 bases, with 12 bases between. CDR3 length: 13 amino acids. Germline V lookup: CDR1 SGHNT, CDR2 YENEEA. In DNA form, the CDR3 reads TGTGCCAGCAGCCGGGGACCGAGAAATGAGCAGTTCTTC. The encoded protein is CASSRGPRNEQFF.

The chain uses TRBV27 and TRBJ1-5, with D maybe TRBD1 (6 bases). CDR3 length equals 16 residues. The V end lost 2 bases, the J end lost 0 bases, and 11 bases lay between the germline ends. Germline CDR1 reads MNHEY; CDR2 reads SMNVEV (reference sequence). Here the CDR3 DNA reads TGTGCCAGCAGTTTACTGGGGGCCCATAGCAATCAGCCCCAGCATTTT. Amino acids: CASSLLGAHSNQPQHF.

In this sample, this clone turned up once. The chain has TRBV2 and TRBJ1-2, with D maybe TRBD1 (5 bases). Per germline, CDR1 SNHLY and CDR2 FYNNEI. This CDR3 contains 15 residues. V was cut by 8 bases and J by 0 bases, with 16 bases left in between. The CDR3 sequence: CASLESAGSNYGYTF. In nucleotides, the CDR3 is TGTGCCAGCCTTGAATCGGCAGGGTCTAACTATGGCTACACCTTC.

The chain joins TRBV12-5 to TRBJ2-1, with 9 bases lining up with TRBD2. Germline CDR1 reads LGHNT; CDR2 reads FRNRAP. CDR3 length: 15 amino acids. The V gene end was trimmed by 5 bases and the J gene end by 7 bases; junction bases not matched to a gene: 9. The CDR3 DNA follows: TGTGCTAGTGGTCCCTTTAGCGGGAGTGGTAATGAGCAGTTCTTC. Translating it yields CASGPFSGSGNEQFF.

The chain links TRBV11-2 to TRBJ1-1; D not certain. The CDR3 has 13 amino acids. Germline CDR1 and CDR2: SGHAT and FQNNGV. V was shortened by 4 bases and J by 3 bases, with 9 bases between the two germline ends. The CDR3 bases are TGTGCCAGCAGCTCTTATATGTACACTGAAGCTTTCTTT. Translation gives CASSSYMYTEAFF. Full variable domain (remainder filled in from reference TRBV11-2 and TRBJ1-1): EAGVAQSPRYKIIEKRQSVAFWCNPISGHATLYWYQQILGQGPKLLIQFQNNGVVDDSQLPKDRFSAERLKGVDSTLKIQPAKLEDSAVYLCASSSYMYTEAFFGQGTRLTVV.

The chain has TRBV29-1 and TRBJ2-1; 14 positions agree with TRBD2. This CDR3 contains 17 residues. From germline, CDR1 is SQVTM and CDR2 ANQGSEA. V was clipped by 2 bases and J by 9 bases; unmatched bases: 12. This CDR3 reads CSVETIATSGRATEQFF. The CDR3 nucleotides read TGCAGCGTTGAAACAATCGCGACTAGCGGGAGGGCCACTGAGCAGTTCTTC.

The chain recombines TRBV29-1 with TRBJ2-3; TRBD2 matches 7 bases. Germline V gene lookup returns CDR1 SQVTM and CDR2 ANQGSEA. The ends lost 3 bases at V and 3 bases at J; junction bases unmatched: 9. The CDR3 runs 15 residues. CDR3 amino acids: CSVEGGVRGTDTQYF. The CDR3 DNA reads TGCAGCGTTGAGGGGGGGGTGCGAGGAACAGATACGCAGTATTTT.

The CDR3 loop is CATKSRDLEHEQYF. The CDR3 nucleotides read TGTGCAACAAAGTCGCGGGACCTAGAACACGAGCAGTACTTC. The chain recombines TRBV7-8 with TRBJ2-7, with D possibly matching TRBD2 (6 bases). The CDR3 covers 14 residues. Germline V gene sequence: CDR1 SGHVS, CDR2 FQNEAQ.

This clone was counted a single time. The CDR3, as DNA: TGTGCCAGCACCGAATTCGGCAATCAGCCCCAGCATTTT. Translating it yields CASTEFGNQPQHF. The V and J genes are TRBV6-1 and TRBJ1-5; the D is unclear. Germline V CDR1 and CDR2: MNHNS, SASEGT. This CDR3 has 13 residues. V lost 7 bases, J lost 2 bases, and 9 bases lay in between.

V gene TRBV6-6 combines with J gene TRBJ2-4; no reliable D call. This CDR3 comprises 11 residues. Trimming removed 3 bases from V and 5 bases from J, with 2 bases in between. The V gene's germline CDR1 is MNHNY and CDR2 SVGAGI (reference sequence). CDR3 coding DNA: TGTGCCAGCAGTTATCAAAACATTCAGTACTTC. Its protein product is CASSYQNIQYF.

This rearrangement joins TRBV30 to TRBJ2-3; TRBD1 matches 10 bases. Trimming cost V 0 bases and J 4 bases; bases outside gene matches: 4. From germline, CDR1 is GTSNPN and CDR2 SVGIG (reference sequence). The CDR3 is 15 amino acids. CDR3 loop: CAWSVGQGEPDTQYF. The CDR3 nucleotides are TGTGCCTGGAGTGTTGGACAGGGGGAACCAGATACGCAGTATTTT.

The chain is built from TRBV6-6 and TRBJ2-7; 8 bases agree with TRBD1. Germline CDR1 MNHNY, CDR2 SVGAGI (reference sequence). This CDR3 has 14 residues. V trimming: 3 bases; J trimming: 4 bases; junction bases outside the gene matches: 5. The CDR3 DNA sequence: TGTGCCAGCAGTTATGGGACAGGAAATTACGAGCAGTACTTC. Translation: CASSYGTGNYEQYF.

The genes are TRBV7-9 and TRBJ2-7; the match to TRBD1 covers 7 bases. V shed 5 bases and J 1 base; nucleotides not matched to a gene: 17. The germline V gene has CDR1 SEHNR and CDR2 FQNEAQ (reference sequence). The CDR3 totals 18 residues. CDR3 coding DNA: TGTGCCAGCAGCCTAATCTCTGCGGCAGGGGGTCTTTCCTACGAGCAGTACTTC. It encodes CASSLISAAGGLSYEQYF.

Comments on this clone: The identical CDR3 is also encoded by other nucleotide sequences in the sample. The CDR3 protein is CASSLGGTYEQYF. In DNA, the CDR3 is TGTGCCAGCAGCTTGGGAGGGACCTACGAGCAGTACTTC. This chain connects TRBV5-4 to TRBJ2-7; D perhaps matches TRBD2 (5 bases). The germline V gene has CDR1 SGHNT and CDR2 YYREEE (reference sequence). Trimming cost V 0 bases and J 2 bases, with 6 bases left between them. CDR3 length: 13 residues.

Turning to this clone: Other DNA sequences from this sample encode an identical CDR3 as well. The chain uses TRBV6-6 and TRBJ1-1, with 8 bases fitting TRBD1. Germline lookup yields CDR1 MNHNY and CDR2 SVGAGI (reference sequence). V shed 4 bases and J 5 bases; nucleotides not matched to a gene: 6. CDR3 length: 14 residues. The CDR3: CASSLDRVRTEAFF. Written as DNA, the CDR3 is TGTGCCAGCAGTTTGGACAGGGTAAGGACTGAAGCTTTCTTT.

This chain connects TRBV9 to TRBJ1-5, with D unclear. CDR1 and CDR2 from the germline V gene are SGDLS and YYNGEE. The CDR3 covers 15 residues. V lost 3 bases and J lost 2, with 12 bases in between. CDR3 loop: CASSESGAGNQPQHF. The CDR3 DNA sequence: TGTGCCAGCAGCGAGTCGGGTGCTGGCAATCAGCCCCAGCATTTT.

V is TRBV2 and J is TRBJ1-1, with TRBD1 identical over 9 bases. The J segment lost 4 bases and the V segment lost 7 bases, leaving 7 bases of the junction unmatched. CDR1 and CDR2 (germline): SNHLY, FYNNEI. The CDR3 covers 14 residues. The CDR3 DNA is TGTGCCAGCACCCTGACAGGGGGTGGCACTGAAGCTTTCTTT. Amino acid sequence: CASTLTGGGTEAFF.